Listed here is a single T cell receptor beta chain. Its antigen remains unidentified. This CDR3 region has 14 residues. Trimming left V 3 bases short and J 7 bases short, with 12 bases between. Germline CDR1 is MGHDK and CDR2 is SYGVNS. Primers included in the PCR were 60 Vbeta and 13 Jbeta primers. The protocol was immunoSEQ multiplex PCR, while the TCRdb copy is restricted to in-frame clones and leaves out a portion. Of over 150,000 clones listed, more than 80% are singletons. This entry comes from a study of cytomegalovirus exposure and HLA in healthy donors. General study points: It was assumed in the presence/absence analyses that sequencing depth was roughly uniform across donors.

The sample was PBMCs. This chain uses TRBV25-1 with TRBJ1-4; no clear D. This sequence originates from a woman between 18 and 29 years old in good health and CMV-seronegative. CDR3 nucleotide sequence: TGTGCCAGCAGTGATCAGGCGGCGGGTGAAAAACTGTTTTTT. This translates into CASSDQAAGEKLFF.